This T cell receptor beta chain was documented in a study of CD8+CD57+ T cells in acquired aplastic anemia. Study-wide findings and caveats: Lower diversity marked CD8+CD57+ cells in patients, relative to total CD4+ and CD8+ pools. A set of 25 to 30 CD8+ CDR3 sequences was shared between patients and controls, and these sequences appeared highly expressed in patients.

Flow cytometry had shown expanded CD8+CD57+ cells in the patients chosen for sequencing. Each patient had severe acquired aplastic anemia. When blood sampling took place, the patients had received no therapy. CDR3 and TCR beta VDJ profiling relied on a genomic DNA template. TCRdb reprocessed the reads with MiXCR, giving one entry per CDR3 protein. The table has around 19,000 distinct CDR3 sequences, roughly 43% seen once. Details on this clonotype: What it binds is not known.

With 7 bases removed from V and 0 bases from J, the gap between germline ends came to 10 bases. CDR1 is MNHEY, CDR2 SVGAGI, per germline. The CDR3 runs to 14 residues. The chain has TRBV6-5 and TRBJ2-1; D ambiguous. The sequence derives from a human donor with aplastic anemia. The sequenced sample was CD8+CD57+ T cells sorted from PBMCs. Subset meaning: bead-enriched CD8+CD57+ effector memory T cells from SAA patients. The CDR3 protein is CASKDSSSYNEQFF. The CDR3 nucleotides read TGTGCCAGCAAAGACTCGAGCTCCTACAATGAGCAGTTCTTC.